This T cell receptor (beta chain) was observed in a study of ipilimumab plus nivolumab after autologous stem cell transplantation. Study findings and constraints: Authors suggest TCR repertoire, Treg phenotype and gut microbiota support further study.

Assay used: immunoSEQ multiplex PCR; TCRdb lists only in-frame clones, some missing. The repertoire holds about 83,000 clones, approximately 83% seen once, with less than 2.5% in the top ten. Germline V CDR1 and CDR2: MNHEY, SVGAGI. The CDR3 totals 14 residues. The trim removed 6 bases at V and 9 bases at J, leaving 10 bases unmatched. This clone was recorded once. Its target is not known. The chain recombines TRBV6-5 with TRBJ2-5; 10 bases line up with TRBD2. Source: PBMCs, taken in a trial of ipilimumab plus nivolumab as post-transplant consolidation. This TCR was recovered from a male donor with diffuse large B-cell lymphoma. The CDR3 DNA reads as TGTGCCAGCAGAAAAAGCGGGGGGGAAGGATCCCAGTACTTC. It codes for CASRKSGGEGSQYF.